This T cell receptor (beta chain) was captured by sequencing in a study of Ad26.COV2.S vaccination and SARS-CoV-2 variants. The CDR3 is 18 amino acids. Germline trimming cut 2 bases from V and 2 bases from J; bases unmatched to any gene: 8. Germline CDR1 reads SGHRS; CDR2 reads YFSETQ. The treatment denotes: around 19 received Ad26.COV2.S at low or high dose, single or two shots; about 5 received placebo; per-sample allocation not given. Day 63 after the first vaccine or placebo injection was the time point for sampling. Libraries were prepared by immunoSEQ multiplex PCR; TCRdb keeps only in-frame clonotypes and omits some of them. Among about 380,000 clones listed, approximately 83% were seen once.

This chain connects TRBV5-1 to TRBJ2-7; 15 bases agree with TRBD2. The origin of this receptor is a person aged 18 to 65 who received the Ad26.COV2.S COVID-19 vaccine or a placebo. Sequenced material: peripheral blood, taken in a trial of Ad26.COV2.S vaccine versus placebo. This CDR3 is CASSFGLAGGSTPYEQYF. As DNA, the CDR3 is TGCGCCAGCAGCTTCGGACTAGCGGGGGGGAGCACCCCCTACGAGCAGTACTTC. Drawing the rest from reference TRBV5-1 and TRBJ2-7, the complete variable domain is KAGVTQTPRYLIKTRGQQVTLSCSPISGHRSVSWYQQTPGQGLQFLFEYFSETQRNKGNFPGRFSGRQFSNSRSEMNVSTLELGDSALYLCASSFGLAGGSTPYEQYFGPGTRLTVT.